Listed below are T cell receptor beta chains from one sample, sequenced in a study of blood T cell repertoires in COVID-19. Using immunoSEQ multiplex PCR, the repertoire was profiled, and TCRdb retains in-frame clones only, with some absent. This sample carries about 210,000 clones, about nine tenths of them seen once, and the ten largest clones take 0.72%. Sequencing used peripheral blood. These receptors were obtained from a man between 40 and 49 years old with acute or convalescent COVID-19. Each CDR3 is given with its conserved first and last residue. D genes are given only for firm matches. Clone size is not always given. Where it is, it says once, few, many or a class for expanded clones.

d_gene,v_gene,j_gene,abundance,CDR3aa,CDR3nt
TRBD2,TRBV27,TRBJ2-2,.,CASSFGGGGTGELFF,TGTGCCAGCAGTTTCGGCGGGGGGGGCACCGGGGAGCTGTTTTTT
.,TRBV7-9,TRBJ2-1,.,CASSSSVDSYNEQFF,TGTGCCAGCAGCAGCTCGGTTGACTCCTACAATGAGCAGTTCTTC
TRBD1,TRBV19,TRBJ1-2,few,CASSMDRWNYGYTF,TGTGCCAGTAGTATGGACAGGTGGAACTATGGCTACACCTTC
.,TRBV24-1,TRBJ2-3,few,CATSDPPGEVATDTQYF,TGTGCCACCAGTGATCCTCCGGGGGAGGTGGCAACAGATACGCAGTATTTT
.,TRBV12-3/TRBV12-4,TRBJ2-1,.,CASSFLEDNEQFF,TGTGCCAGCAGTTTCCTGGAGGACAATGAGCAGTTCTTC
.,TRBV15,TRBJ1-4,.,CATSRAPQEKLFF,TGTGCCACCAGCAGAGCCCCTCAGGAAAAACTGTTTTTT
.,TRBV7-9,TRBJ2-2,.,CASSFERSQGPVNTGELFF,TGTGCCAGCAGCTTTGAACGGTCCCAGGGTCCCGTTAACACCGGGGAGCTGTTTTTT
.,TRBV7-3,TRBJ2-5,.,CASSLTSLGGLQETQYF,TGTGCCAGCAGCTTAACCTCCCTCGGGGGTCTCCAAGAGACCCAGTACTTC
TRBD2,TRBV19,TRBJ2-5,.,CASSNGGLAGLQETQYF,TGTGCCAGTAGCAATGGCGGACTAGCGGGACTCCAAGAGACCCAGTACTTC
.,TRBV27,TRBJ2-7,.,CASSWPVHEQYF,TGTGCCAGCAGTTGGCCAGTCCACGAGCAGTACTTC
.,TRBV2,TRBJ2-3,.,CASSGGYQSTDTQYF,TGTGCCAGCAGTGGGGGCTACCAAAGCACAGATACGCAGTATTTT
TRBD1,TRBV5-1,TRBJ2-7,.,CASSLFQGARSYEQYF,TGCGCCAGCAGCTTGTTTCAGGGGGCGAGGTCCTACGAGCAGTACTTC
TRBD1,TRBV7-9,TRBJ2-1,.,CASSLALGTANEQFF,TGTGCCAGCAGCTTAGCGCTCGGGACAGCAAATGAGCAGTTCTTC
.,TRBV6-2/TRBV6-3,TRBJ2-2,once,CASSYPGGTGELFF,TGTGCCAGCAGTTACCCTGGAGGCACCGGGGAGCTGTTTTTT
.,TRBV30,TRBJ1-5,.,CAWSGDIGNQPQHF,TGTGCCTGGAGTGGGGACATTGGCAATCAGCCCCAGCATTTT
.,TRBV28,TRBJ2-5,.,CASSSQGQIGTQYF,TGTGCCAGCAGTTCTCAGGGCCAGATAGGGACCCAGTACTTC
.,TRBV5-6,TRBJ2-7,.,CASSPPRSSYEQYF,TGTGCCAGCAGTCCCCCGAGGAGCTCCTACGAGCAGTACTTC
TRBD2,TRBV4-2,TRBJ2-2,.,CASRRVQGGETGELFF,TGTGCCAGCAGACGCGTCCAGGGAGGGGAAACCGGGGAGCTGTTTTTT
TRBD2,TRBV7-6,TRBJ2-1,.,CASSLVAGGPLRDEQFF,TGTGCCAGCAGCTTAGTAGCGGGAGGGCCTCTGAGGGATGAGCAGTTCTTC
TRBD1,TRBV5-1,TRBJ2-7,few,CASSLTGTGSYEQYF,TGCGCCAGCAGCTTAACCGGGACAGGGTCTTACGAGCAGTACTTC
.,TRBV11-2,TRBJ1-4,once,CASSLDQGALGGPTDEKLFF,TGTGCCAGCAGCTTAGATCAAGGAGCCTTAGGGGGACCAACGGATGAAAAACTGTTTTTT
TRBD2,TRBV7-9,TRBJ2-5,.,CASSSDRLAGGPWEETQYF,TGTGCCAGCAGCTCCGACCGACTAGCGGGGGGGCCATGGGAAGAGACCCAGTACTTC
.,TRBV30,TRBJ1-2,once,CAWSENFLRGYTF,TGTGCCTGGAGCGAAAATTTCCTCAGGGGCTACACCTTC
TRBD2,TRBV13,TRBJ2-1,.,CASSYSGGYNEQFF,TGTGCCAGCTCTTATAGCGGGGGATACAATGAGCAGTTCTTC
.,TRBV27,TRBJ2-3,.,CATKDGLDTGTQYF,TGTGCCACTAAGGATGGGCTAGACACGGGGACGCAGTATTTT
.,TRBV7-9,TRBJ2-1,.,CASSLVRMDEQFF,TGTGCCAGCAGCTTAGTGAGGATGGATGAGCAGTTCTTC
.,TRBV5-1,TRBJ1-6,.,CASSLAGDPDNSPLHF,TGCGCCAGCAGCTTGGCGGGGGACCCCGATAATTCACCCCTCCACTTT
TRBD1,TRBV7-2,TRBJ1-1,.,CASSGTGRNTEAFF,TGTGCCAGCAGCGGGACAGGGAGAAACACTGAAGCTTTCTTT
.,TRBV28,TRBJ1-2,.,CASRETGAFYGYTF,TGTGCCAGCAGGGAGACAGGAGCCTTCTATGGCTACACCTTC
.,TRBV14,TRBJ1-1,.,CASSPLGGQAFF,TGTGCCAGCAGCCCCCTGGGGGGGCAAGCTTTCTTT
.,TRBV6-2/TRBV6-3,TRBJ2-6,.,CASSSLDTLTHPGANVLTF,TGTGCCAGCAGTTCCCTCGACACGCTGACCCACCCCGGGGCCAACGTCCTGACTTTC
TRBD2,TRBV19,TRBJ2-1,few,CASMLGGRARSSYNEQFF,TGTGCCAGTATGTTAGGCGGGAGGGCACGCAGCTCCTACAATGAGCAGTTCTTC
.,TRBV30,TRBJ2-4,.,CAWSDSPNIQYF,TGTGCCTGGAGCGACTCCCCAAACATTCAGTACTTC
.,TRBV10-3,TRBJ2-3,.,CAISSAEDTQYF,TGTGCCATCAGCTCTGCCGAGGATACGCAGTATTTT
TRBD1,TRBV27,TRBJ1-1,.,CASSLTGGTEAFF,TGTGCCAGCAGTCTCACAGGGGGCACTGAAGCTTTCTTT
.,TRBV3-1/TRBV3-2,TRBJ1-6,.,CASTLSTTRGYNSPLHF,TGTGCCAGCACCCTCAGTACCACAAGGGGGTATAATTCACCCCTCCACTTT
TRBD2,TRBV29-1,TRBJ2-1,.,CSVEYPGGTYNEQFF,TGCAGCGTTGAATATCCGGGAGGAACCTACAATGAGCAGTTCTTC
.,TRBV19,TRBJ1-4,.,CASSIWTFGRLFF,TGTGCCAGTAGTATCTGGACTTTTGGACGGCTGTTTTTT
.,TRBV4-2,TRBJ2-6,.,CASSQRLVRGATGANVLTF,TGTGCCAGCAGCCAAAGGCTAGTCAGGGGGGCTACTGGGGCCAACGTCCTGACTTTC
.,TRBV7-3,TRBJ2-1,once,CASSLRRGGPNEQFF,TGTGCCAGCAGCTTACGCAGGGGTGGGCCCAATGAGCAGTTCTTC
TRBD1,TRBV2,TRBJ1-1,.,CASRAGGTEAFF,TGTGCCAGCAGAGCAGGGGGCACTGAAGCTTTCTTT
.,TRBV6-6,TRBJ2-5,.,CASSYGWTARGETQYF,TGTGCCAGCAGTTACGGGTGGACAGCCAGAGGAGAGACCCAGTACTTC
.,TRBV15,TRBJ1-1,.,CATSADRPEAFF,TGTGCCACCAGCGCCGACAGGCCCGAAGCTTTCTTT
TRBD2,TRBV4-1,TRBJ2-6,.,CASSPTSGVISGANVLTF,TGCGCCAGCAGCCCTACTAGCGGGGTTATCTCTGGGGCCAACGTCCTGACTTTC
.,TRBV29-1,TRBJ2-3,.,CSVGPSLSTDTQYF,TGCAGCGTTGGGCCTTCCCTTAGCACAGATACGCAGTATTTT
TRBD2,TRBV7-9,TRBJ2-7,.,CASSLEGLAEPYEQYF,TGTGCCAGCAGCTTAGAGGGACTAGCAGAACCCTACGAGCAGTACTTC
.,TRBV11-2,TRBJ2-1,.,CASSLGRINEQFF,TGTGCCAGCAGCTTAGGGAGAATCAATGAGCAGTTCTTC
TRBD1,TRBV5-6,TRBJ2-7,few,CASSLVGQGSSYEQYF,TGTGCCAGCAGCTTGGTGGGACAGGGGAGCTCCTACGAGCAGTACTTC
TRBD2,TRBV27,TRBJ2-7,.,CASSKQTSGVSYEQYF,TGTGCCAGCAGTAAGCAGACTAGCGGGGTCTCCTACGAGCAGTACTTC
TRBD2,TRBV3-1/TRBV3-2,TRBJ2-7,.,CASSRLQRGPYEQYF,TGTGCCAGCAGCCGACTCCAGCGGGGGCCTTACGAGCAGTACTTC
.,TRBV7-9,TRBJ1-1,.,CASSPRGLGTEAFF,TGTGCCAGCAGTCCCCGGGGATTGGGTACTGAAGCTTTCTTT
TRBD1,TRBV6-2/TRBV6-3,TRBJ1-3,.,CASSRTGGNTIYF,TGTGCCAGCAGCAGGACAGGTGGAAACACCATATATTTT
TRBD1,TRBV28,TRBJ1-5,.,CASSSGTGFSNQPQHF,TGTGCCAGCAGTTCCGGGACAGGGTTCAGCAATCAGCCCCAGCATTTT
.,TRBV2,TRBJ2-7,.,CASNREYEQYF,TGTGCCAGCAACAGGGAATACGAGCAGTACTTC
.,TRBV4-1,TRBJ1-4,.,CASSQEAYTNEKLFF,TGCGCCAGCAGCCAAGAGGCATACACGAATGAAAAACTGTTTTTT